These T cell receptor beta chains were read from a single sample in a study of blood T cell repertoires in COVID-19. The method was immunoSEQ multiplex PCR; TCRdb's version includes in-frame clones alone and lacks a portion of them. The data show 170,000 or so clones, with roughly 83% seen just once and over 12% held by the top ten. The sample was peripheral blood. These receptors were obtained from a man between 18 and 29 years old with active or convalescent COVID-19. The CDR3 runs from the conserved cysteine through the conserved F or W. Fields, in order: D gene, clone size, V gene, J gene, CDR3 DNA, CDR3 protein. A D gene is named only where the DNA matches it firmly. Rows give clone size only sometimes, using once, few, many, or a class for an expanded clone.

D: TRBD2; size: .; V: TRBV19; J: TRBJ2-1; DNA: TGTGCCAGTAGGAGAGAATTCGGGACTACCATTGTGAATGAGCAGTTCTTC; CDR3: CASRREFGTTIVNEQFF
D: .; size: .; V: TRBV7-2; J: TRBJ1-6; DNA: TGTGCCAGCAGTGCTCTGGGAAGCCGGGGTTCACCCCTCCACTTT; CDR3: CASSALGSRGSPLHF
D: TRBD2; size: .; V: TRBV7-9; J: TRBJ2-3; DNA: TGTGCCAGCAGCCCACTCTCGACACTAGCGGGGGGGTACACAGATACGCAGTATTTT; CDR3: CASSPLSTLAGGYTDTQYF
D: TRBD1; size: .; V: TRBV7-6; J: TRBJ2-6; DNA: TGTGCCACCCATCCTGGGACAGGCTTCTCTGGGGCCAACGTCCTGACTTTC; CDR3: CATHPGTGFSGANVLTF
D: .; size: .; V: TRBV21-1; J: TRBJ1-5; DNA: TGTGCCAGCAGCGGGACACGAGTGAGTCAGCCCCAGCATTTT; CDR3: CASSGTRVSQPQHF
D: .; size: few; V: TRBV5-4; J: TRBJ1-2; DNA: TGTGCCAGCAGCTTGCATAACAGGGATCCGGGCTACACCTTC; CDR3: CASSLHNRDPGYTF
D: TRBD2; size: once; V: TRBV6-4; J: TRBJ2-3; DNA: TGTGCCAGCAGTGACTCTCTAGCGGGGGGGCCAGATACGCAGTATTTT; CDR3: CASSDSLAGGPDTQYF
D: .; size: .; V: TRBV14; J: TRBJ2-1; DNA: TGTGCCAGCAGCCAAGGCCAGAGGGGGTGGTACAATGAGCAGTTCTTC; CDR3: CASSQGQRGWYNEQFF
D: .; size: .; V: TRBV6-5; J: TRBJ2-2; DNA: TGTGCCAGCAGAAACGACAGGACGAACACCGGGGAGCTGTTTTTT; CDR3: CASRNDRTNTGELFF
D: .; size: .; V: TRBV5-6; J: TRBJ1-2; DNA: TGTGCCAGCACACAGACAGGCTCTAACTATGGCTACACCTTC; CDR3: CASTQTGSNYGYTF
D: TRBD2; size: .; V: TRBV27; J: TRBJ2-3; DNA: TGTGCCAGCAGTCCCCTTTTAGAAGCGGGGGTAGGGACAGATACGCAGTATTTT; CDR3: CASSPLLEAGVGTDTQYF
D: TRBD1; size: .; V: TRBV2; J: TRBJ2-2; DNA: TGTGCCAGCAGATCGGGTACAGGGACAGCCGGGGAGCTGTTTTTT; CDR3: CASRSGTGTAGELFF
D: .; size: .; V: TRBV6-5; J: TRBJ1-2; DNA: TGTGCCAGCAGTTACGGGCACCTTTATGGCTACACCTTC; CDR3: CASSYGHLYGYTF
D: .; size: .; V: TRBV9; J: TRBJ1-5; DNA: TGTGCCAGCAGCGTATCAGGGGAAGGCCAGCCCCAGCATTTT; CDR3: CASSVSGEGQPQHF
D: .; size: .; V: TRBV29-1; J: TRBJ2-3; DNA: TGCAGCGTTGAAGACGGGACTGGCACAGATACGCAGTATTTT; CDR3: CSVEDGTGTDTQYF
D: TRBD1; size: once; V: TRBV4-1; J: TRBJ1-1; DNA: TGCGCCAGCAGCCAAGCGGGACAGGGGAGGTCTGAAGCTTTCTTT; CDR3: CASSQAGQGRSEAFF
D: .; size: few; V: TRBV6-2/TRBV6-3; J: TRBJ2-5; DNA: TGTGCCAGCAGTTACGGGAGCCAGGACGCAATCCCAAGAGGGACCCAGTACTTC; CDR3: CASSYGSQDAIPRGTQYF
D: .; size: .; V: TRBV6-5; J: TRBJ1-1; DNA: TGTGCCAGCAGTTACTCGAATAGTTACACTGAAGCTTTCTTT; CDR3: CASSYSNSYTEAFF
D: TRBD2; size: .; V: TRBV25-1; J: TRBJ2-1; DNA: TGTGCCAGCAGCCCGGCGGGTCGGGGGGGCCTTGACAATGAGCAGTTCTTC; CDR3: CASSPAGRGGLDNEQFF
D: TRBD1; size: .; V: TRBV7-2; J: TRBJ1-6; DNA: TGTGCCAGCAGACTCGGTGGGACAGGGGGGGACTCACCCCTCCACTTT; CDR3: CASRLGGTGGDSPLHF
D: TRBD2; size: .; V: TRBV3-1/TRBV3-2; J: TRBJ2-5; DNA: TGTGCCAGCAGCCAAGATCCACCCCGGGGGGACGGGGAGACCCAGTACTTC; CDR3: CASSQDPPRGDGETQYF
D: .; size: .; V: TRBV6-5; J: TRBJ1-2; DNA: TGTGCCAGCATCCTACGACCAGGGATTCTACATGGCTACACCTTC; CDR3: CASILRPGILHGYTF
D: .; size: .; V: TRBV28; J: TRBJ2-7; DNA: TGTGCCAGCAGTTTCCCGGGGGAAAGGAGGGAGCAGTACTTC; CDR3: CASSFPGERREQYF
D: .; size: .; V: TRBV25-1; J: TRBJ1-2; DNA: TGTGCCAGCAGTGAATCTGCGATCGGCTACACCTTC; CDR3: CASSESAIGYTF
D: TRBD1; size: .; V: TRBV3-1/TRBV3-2; J: TRBJ1-5; DNA: TGTGCCAGCAGCTCGCGGACAGGGGGACGACCCCAGCATTTT; CDR3: CASSSRTGGRPQHF